This T cell receptor (beta chain) was sequenced in a study of T-cell memory formation after mild COVID-19. General observations from the study: Contracting CD8+ clones were enriched in EMRA, CD4+ mainly in CM and EM.

This clonotype has ten or more counts. The antigen is unknown. TCRdb called the 5' RACE reads again in MiXCR, with one record for every CDR3 protein. Of 65,000 to 90,000 distinct CDR3 sequences detected, roughly 13% appear once; the ten largest clones hold about 40%. CDR1 and CDR2 (germline): SGHVS, FNYEAQ. The CDR3 consists of 18 residues. The germline V and J ends were trimmed by 2 bases and 6 bases, with 26 bases remaining between them. The receptor was derived from a man aged 18 to 29 who had mild COVID-19 (a few samples of this study predate the infection). Cell type and time point are not known. This chain connects TRBV7-6 to TRBJ2-7; D perhaps matches TRBD1 (5 bases). Sequencing was carried out using PBMCs or a T cell subset sorted from them (not recorded which). In DNA, the CDR3 is TGTGCCAGCAGCTTATATCCCCTCGACAGCTTTTCGTCCGCCGAGCAGTACTTC. Translation: CASSLYPLDSFSSAEQYF.